This TCR beta chain was found in a study of cytomegalovirus exposure and HLA in healthy donors. With 60 Vbeta and 13 Jbeta primers, the PCR was carried out. Produced via immunoSEQ multiplex PCR; TCRdb's table is partial and in-frame only. This sample has 84,000 or so clones, with about three quarters found just once. Trimming left V 1 base short and J 0 bases short, with 10 bases between. CDR1 is LGHNA and CDR2 is YSLEER in the germline V gene. This CDR3 spans 15 amino acids. Study results and caveats: Being indistinguishable, some V segments were excluded, TRBV6-2 and TRBV6-3 among them. Productive status was seen about 90% or about 30% of the time for most TCR beta V segments in an earlier analysis.

This clone has just a few counts. Its antigen is undetermined. The V gene is TRBV4-3, the J gene TRBJ2-7; TRBD1 is a possible D gene (5 bases). The TCR comes from a boy aged 5-17 years in good health and CMV-seronegative. The source material was PBMCs. The CDR3 reads CASSQGQFSSYEQYF. The CDR3 coding sequence is TGCGCCAGCAGCCAAGGACAGTTCAGCTCCTACGAGCAGTACTTC.